This T cell receptor (beta chain) was profiled in a study of shared clonotypes between healthy human individuals. The protocol was immunoSEQ multiplex PCR, while the TCRdb copy is restricted to in-frame clones and leaves out a portion. The data show approximately 180,000 clones, approximately 92% seen once. Trimming removed 1 base from V and 5 bases from J; junction bases left unmatched: 8. This CDR3 is 15 amino acids long. Germline V gives CDR1 SGHTA, CDR2 FQGTGA. The clonotype was recovered from a woman aged 25 to 45 in good health. The rearrangement joins TRBV7-3 to TRBJ2-7; 7 nucleotides line up with TRBD2. Sequenced sample: naive CD4+ T cells sorted from blood. This sample's subset: CD45RA+ positively selected. DNA of the CDR3: TGTGCCAGCAGCTTAATAGGCGGGAGAGCCCACGAGCAGTACTTC. It translates to CASSLIGGRAHEQYF.